This T cell receptor beta chain was profiled in a study of radiation and T cells in renal cell carcinoma. The study's findings and limits: In blood, top tumor clones expanded by 2 weeks, shrinking by 4.

V gave up 6 bases and J gave up 0 bases, with 17 bases separating them. Germline V gene sequence: CDR1 LGHNA, CDR2 YSLEER. CDR3 length: 16 amino acids. Indicated time point: blood 4 weeks post-SBRT, at nephrectomy. The treatment was: 15 Gy SBRT to primary tumor, nephrectomy 4 weeks later. Nephrectomy followed 15 Gy stereotactic body radiation by 4 weeks. Blood was sampled at baseline, 2 weeks and 4 weeks after SBRT. The tumor was a clear cell renal cell carcinoma. Of note for this clone: Its antigen is undetermined.

Some clones are missing from TCRdb's copy, which holds only in-frame ones; the method was immunoSEQ multiplex PCR. The data contain fewer than 200,000 clones, 88% of them singletons. This sequence originates from a woman between 45 and 65 years old with renal cell carcinoma. The starting material was blood, obtained from a patient whose treatment included radiotherapy and nephrectomy. J is TRBJ1-1 and V is TRBV4-3; D is ambiguous. The CDR3 spells CASRLGTGTVNTEAFF. The CDR3 DNA sequence: TGCGCCAGCAGGCTCGGTACGGGTACCGTGAACACTGAAGCTTTCTTT.